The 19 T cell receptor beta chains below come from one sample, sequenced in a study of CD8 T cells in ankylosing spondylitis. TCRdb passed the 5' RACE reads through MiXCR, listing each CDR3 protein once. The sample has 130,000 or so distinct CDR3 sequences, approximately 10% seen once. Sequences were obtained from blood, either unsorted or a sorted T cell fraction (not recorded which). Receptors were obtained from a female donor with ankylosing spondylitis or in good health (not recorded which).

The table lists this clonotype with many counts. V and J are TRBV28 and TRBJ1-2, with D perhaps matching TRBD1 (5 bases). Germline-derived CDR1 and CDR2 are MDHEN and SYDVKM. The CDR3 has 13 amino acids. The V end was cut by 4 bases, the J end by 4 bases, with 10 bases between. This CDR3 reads CASSSGFFYGYTF. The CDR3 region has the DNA TGTGCCAGCAGTTCAGGGTTCTTCTATGGCTACACCTTC.

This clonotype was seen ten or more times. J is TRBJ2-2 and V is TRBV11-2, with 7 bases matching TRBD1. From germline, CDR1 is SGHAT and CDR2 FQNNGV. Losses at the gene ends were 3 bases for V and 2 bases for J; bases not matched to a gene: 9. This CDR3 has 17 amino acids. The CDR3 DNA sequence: TGTGCCAGCAGCTTCTCTTCAGGGGGTTATAACACCGGGGAGCTGTTTTTT. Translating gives CASSFSSGGYNTGELFF.

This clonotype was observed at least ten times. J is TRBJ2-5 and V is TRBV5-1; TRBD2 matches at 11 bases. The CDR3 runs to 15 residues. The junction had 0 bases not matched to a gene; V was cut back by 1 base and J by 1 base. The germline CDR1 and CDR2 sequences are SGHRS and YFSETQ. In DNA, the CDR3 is TGCGCCAGCAGCTTGCTAGCGGGGGGCCAAGAGACCCAGTACTTC. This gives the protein CASSLLAGGQETQYF.

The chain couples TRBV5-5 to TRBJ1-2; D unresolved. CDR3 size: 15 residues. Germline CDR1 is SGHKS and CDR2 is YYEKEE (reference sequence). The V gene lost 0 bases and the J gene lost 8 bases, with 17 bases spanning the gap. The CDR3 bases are TGTGCCAGCAGCTTGGCGGGATCCGAGGCGGCCGGCTACACCTTC. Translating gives CASSLAGSEAAGYTF.

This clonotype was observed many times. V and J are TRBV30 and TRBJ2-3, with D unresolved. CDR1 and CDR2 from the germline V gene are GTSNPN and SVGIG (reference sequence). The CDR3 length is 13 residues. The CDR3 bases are TGTGCTTTGGACGGGCCCAACCCGTGGACGCAGTATTTT. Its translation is CALDGPNPWTQYF.

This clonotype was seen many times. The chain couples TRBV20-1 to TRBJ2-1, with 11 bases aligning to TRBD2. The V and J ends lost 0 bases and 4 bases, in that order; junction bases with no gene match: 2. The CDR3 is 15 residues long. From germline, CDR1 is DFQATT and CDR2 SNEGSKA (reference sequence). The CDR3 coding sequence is TGCAGTGCTAGAGATAGCGGGAGGGCTTACAATGAGCAGTTCTTC. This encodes CSARDSGRAYNEQFF.

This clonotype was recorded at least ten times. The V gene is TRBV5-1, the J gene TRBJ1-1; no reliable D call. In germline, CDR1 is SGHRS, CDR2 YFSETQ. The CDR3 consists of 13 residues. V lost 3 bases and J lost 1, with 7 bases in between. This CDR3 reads CASSSMGNTEAFF. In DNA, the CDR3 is TGCGCCAGCAGCTCGATGGGGAACACTGAAGCTTTCTTT.

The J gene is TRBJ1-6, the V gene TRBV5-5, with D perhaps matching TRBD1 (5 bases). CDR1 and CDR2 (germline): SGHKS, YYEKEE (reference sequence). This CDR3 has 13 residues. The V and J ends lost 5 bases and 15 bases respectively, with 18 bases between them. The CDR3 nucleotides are TGTGCCAGCAGTTCCGGGACGGCCTCTGTCCTCCACTTT. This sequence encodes CASSSGTASVLHF.

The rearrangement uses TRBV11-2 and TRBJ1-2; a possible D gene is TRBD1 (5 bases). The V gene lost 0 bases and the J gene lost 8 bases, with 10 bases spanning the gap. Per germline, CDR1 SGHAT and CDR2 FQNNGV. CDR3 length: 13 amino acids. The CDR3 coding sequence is TGTGCCAGCAGCTTAGAATGGGGGGGAGGCTACACCTTC. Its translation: CASSLEWGGGYTF. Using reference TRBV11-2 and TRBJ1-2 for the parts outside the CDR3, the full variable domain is EAGVAQSPRYKIIEKRQSVAFWCNPISGHATLYWYQQILGQGPKLLIQFQNNGVVDDSQLPKDRFSAERLKGVDSTLKIQPAKLEDSAVYLCASSLEWGGGYTFGSGTRLTVV.

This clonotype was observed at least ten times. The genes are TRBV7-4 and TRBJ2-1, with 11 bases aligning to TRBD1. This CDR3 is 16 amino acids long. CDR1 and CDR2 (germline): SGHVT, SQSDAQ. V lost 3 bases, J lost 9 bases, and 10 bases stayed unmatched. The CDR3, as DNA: TGTGCCAGCAGCTTCCCGGAGGGACAGGGGGATCGTGAGCAGTTCTTC. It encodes CASSFPEGQGDREQFF.

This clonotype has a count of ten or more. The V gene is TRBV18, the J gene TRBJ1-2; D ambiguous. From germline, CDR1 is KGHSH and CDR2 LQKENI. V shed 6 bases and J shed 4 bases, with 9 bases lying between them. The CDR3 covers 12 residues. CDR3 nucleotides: TGTGCCAGCTCCCTCGATCCCTATGGCTACACCTTC. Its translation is CASSLDPYGYTF.

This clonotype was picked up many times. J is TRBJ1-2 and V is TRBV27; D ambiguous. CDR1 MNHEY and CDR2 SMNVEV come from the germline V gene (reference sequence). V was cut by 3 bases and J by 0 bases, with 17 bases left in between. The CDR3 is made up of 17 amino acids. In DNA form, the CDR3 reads TGTGCCAGCAGTTTTAAATATACGACTCGAGCTAACTATGGCTACACCTTC. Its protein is CASSFKYTTRANYGYTF.

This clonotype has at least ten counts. CDR3 DNA sequence: TGTGCCAGCAGCCGGGGAGATACTAGCGGACCCTACGAGCAGTACTTC. It yields the protein CASSRGDTSGPYEQYF. The rearrangement links TRBV3-1 to TRBJ2-7; 8 bases map to TRBD2. Trimming at V came to 4 bases and at J to 2 bases, leaving 10 bases not matched to a gene. The CDR3 extends over 16 amino acids. CDR1 is LGHDT and CDR2 is YNNKEL in the germline V gene (reference sequence).

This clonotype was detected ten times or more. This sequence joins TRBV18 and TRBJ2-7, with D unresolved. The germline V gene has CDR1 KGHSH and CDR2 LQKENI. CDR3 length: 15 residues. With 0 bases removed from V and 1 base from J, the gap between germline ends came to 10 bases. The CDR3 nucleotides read TGTGCCAGCTCACCACCAGACGGACCTTCCTACGAGCAGTACTTC. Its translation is CASSPPDGPSYEQYF.

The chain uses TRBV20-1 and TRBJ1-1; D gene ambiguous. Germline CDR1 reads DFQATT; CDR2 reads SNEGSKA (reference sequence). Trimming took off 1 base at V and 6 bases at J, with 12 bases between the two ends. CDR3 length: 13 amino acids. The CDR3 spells CSARVLGLAEAFF. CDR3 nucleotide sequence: TGCAGTGCTAGAGTGTTGGGTCTCGCTGAAGCTTTCTTT.

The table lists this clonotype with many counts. CDR3 coding DNA: TGTGCCAGCAGCTTGGGACTAGCGAGGAGCTCCTACAATGAGCAGTTCTTC. It encodes CASSLGLARSSYNEQFF. This chain joins TRBV7-2 and TRBJ2-1; 10 bases fit TRBD2. This CDR3 spans 17 amino acids. The trim removed 3 bases at V and 0 bases at J, leaving 5 bases unmatched. Germline assignment: CDR1 SGHTA and CDR2 FQGNSA.

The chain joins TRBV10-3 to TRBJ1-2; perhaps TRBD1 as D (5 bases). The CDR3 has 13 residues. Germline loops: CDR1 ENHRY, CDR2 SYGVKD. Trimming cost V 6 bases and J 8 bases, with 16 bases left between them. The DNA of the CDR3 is TGTGCCATCAGCGGAGACAGTCGAGGCGGCTACACCTTC. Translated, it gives CAISGDSRGGYTF.

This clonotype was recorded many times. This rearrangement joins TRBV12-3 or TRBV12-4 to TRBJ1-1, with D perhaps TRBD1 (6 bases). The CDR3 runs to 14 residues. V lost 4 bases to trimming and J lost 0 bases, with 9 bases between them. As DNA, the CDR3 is TGTGCCAGCAGTTCACAGGGTATGAACACTGAAGCTTTCTTT. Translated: CASSSQGMNTEAFF.

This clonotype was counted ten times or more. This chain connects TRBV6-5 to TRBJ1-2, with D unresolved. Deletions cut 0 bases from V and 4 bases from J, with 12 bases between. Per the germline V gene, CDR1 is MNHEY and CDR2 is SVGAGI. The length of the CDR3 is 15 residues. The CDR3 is CASSYSQASVYGYTF. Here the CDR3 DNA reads TGTGCCAGCAGTTACTCCCAGGCTAGTGTCTATGGCTACACCTTC.